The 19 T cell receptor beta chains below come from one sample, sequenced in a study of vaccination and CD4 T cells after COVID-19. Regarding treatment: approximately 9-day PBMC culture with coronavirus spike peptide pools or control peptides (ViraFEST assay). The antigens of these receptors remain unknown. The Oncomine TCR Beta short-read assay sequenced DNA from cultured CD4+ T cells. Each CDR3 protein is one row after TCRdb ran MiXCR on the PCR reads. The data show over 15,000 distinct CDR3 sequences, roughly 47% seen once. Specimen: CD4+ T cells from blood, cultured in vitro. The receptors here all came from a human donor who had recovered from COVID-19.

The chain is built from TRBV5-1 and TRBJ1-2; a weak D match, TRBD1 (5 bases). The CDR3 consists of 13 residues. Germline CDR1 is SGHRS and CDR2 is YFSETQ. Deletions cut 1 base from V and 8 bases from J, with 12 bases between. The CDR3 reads CASSLNSQGGYTF. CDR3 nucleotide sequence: TGCGCCAGCAGCTTGAACAGCCAGGGCGGCTACACCTTC.

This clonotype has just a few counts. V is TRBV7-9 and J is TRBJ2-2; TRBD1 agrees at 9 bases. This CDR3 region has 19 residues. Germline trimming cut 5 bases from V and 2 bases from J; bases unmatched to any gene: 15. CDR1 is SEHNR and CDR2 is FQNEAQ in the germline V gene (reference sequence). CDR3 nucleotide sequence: TGTGCCAGCAGCGGGGACAGGGCGAGAGCGGGACGAAACACCGGGGAGCTGTTTTTT. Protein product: CASSGDRARAGRNTGELFF.

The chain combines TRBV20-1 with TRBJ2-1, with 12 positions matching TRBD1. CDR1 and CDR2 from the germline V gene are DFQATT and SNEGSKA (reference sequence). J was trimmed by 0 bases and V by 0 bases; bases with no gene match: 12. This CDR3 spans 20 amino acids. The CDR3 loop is CSARDSGTGGTSISYNEQFF. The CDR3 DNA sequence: TGCAGTGCTAGAGACTCCGGGACAGGGGGCACTTCTATCTCCTACAATGAGCAGTTCTTC.

The DNA for the CDR3 is TGTGCCAGCAGTTACCTGTCTCTCCCCGGGGAGCTGTTTTTT. It yields the protein CASSYLSLPGELFF. V is TRBV6-2 or TRBV6-3 and J is TRBJ2-2; no reliable D call. This CDR3 spans 14 amino acids. The germline V gene has CDR1 MNHEY and CDR2 SVGEGT. V was shortened by 2 bases and J by 6 bases, with 10 bases between the two germline ends.

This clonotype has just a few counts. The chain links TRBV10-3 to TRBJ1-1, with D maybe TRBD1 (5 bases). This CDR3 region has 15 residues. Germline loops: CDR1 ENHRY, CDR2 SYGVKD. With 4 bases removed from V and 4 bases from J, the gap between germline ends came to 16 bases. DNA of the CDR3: TGTGCCATCAGTGCGGGGGGGGTCCGGGGCACTGAAGCTTTCTTT. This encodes CAISAGGVRGTEAFF.

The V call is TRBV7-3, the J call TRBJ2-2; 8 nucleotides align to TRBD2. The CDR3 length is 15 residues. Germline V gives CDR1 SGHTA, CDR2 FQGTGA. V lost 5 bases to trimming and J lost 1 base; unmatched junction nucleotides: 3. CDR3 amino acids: CASSRGLGNTGELFF. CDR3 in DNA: TGTGCCAGCAGCCGGGGACTAGGGAACACCGGGGAGCTGTTTTTT.

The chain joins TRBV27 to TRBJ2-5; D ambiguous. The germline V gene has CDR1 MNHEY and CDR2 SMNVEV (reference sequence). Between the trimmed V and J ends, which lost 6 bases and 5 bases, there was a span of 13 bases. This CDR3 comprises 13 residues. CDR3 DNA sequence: TGTGCCAGCAGCTCCCGGGTTGGGGAGACCCAGTACTTC. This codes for CASSSRVGETQYF.

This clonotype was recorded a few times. The CDR3 bases are TGCAGTGCTGGGGATCTGAACACTGAAGCTTTCTTT. Its protein is CSAGDLNTEAFF. This sequence joins TRBV20-1 and TRBJ1-1, with D unclear. The germline V gene has CDR1 DFQATT and CDR2 SNEGSKA (reference sequence). The CDR3 covers 12 residues. Trimming took off 5 bases at V and 0 bases at J, with 7 bases between the two ends.

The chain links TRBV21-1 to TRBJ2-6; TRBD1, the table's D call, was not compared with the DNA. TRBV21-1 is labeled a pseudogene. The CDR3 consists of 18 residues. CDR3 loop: CASSADRGRKEGANVLTF. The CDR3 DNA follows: TGTGCCAGCAGCGCAGACAGGGGGCGAAAGGAGGGGGCCAACGTCCTGACTTTC.

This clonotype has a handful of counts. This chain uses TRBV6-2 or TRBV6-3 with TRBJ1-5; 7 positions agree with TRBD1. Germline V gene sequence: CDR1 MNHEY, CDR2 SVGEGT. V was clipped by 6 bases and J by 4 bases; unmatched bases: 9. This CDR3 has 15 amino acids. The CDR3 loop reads CASRHRLTGNQPQHF. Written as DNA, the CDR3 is TGTGCCAGCAGGCATCGACTGACAGGGAATCAGCCCCAGCATTTT.

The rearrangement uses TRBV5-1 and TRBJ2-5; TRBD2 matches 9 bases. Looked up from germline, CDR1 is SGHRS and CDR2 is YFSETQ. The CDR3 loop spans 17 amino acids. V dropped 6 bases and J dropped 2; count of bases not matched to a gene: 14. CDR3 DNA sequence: TGCGCCAGCACCCCCGGAGGAGGGCTAGCGGGACAAGAGACCCAGTACTTC. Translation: CASTPGGGLAGQETQYF.

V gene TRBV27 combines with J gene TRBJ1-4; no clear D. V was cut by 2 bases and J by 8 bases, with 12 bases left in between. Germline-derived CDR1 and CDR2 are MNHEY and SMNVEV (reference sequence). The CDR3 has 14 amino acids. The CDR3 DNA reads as TGTGCCAGCAGTTTACTCCGCTCCCAGGAAAAACTGTTTTTT. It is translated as CASSLLRSQEKLFF.

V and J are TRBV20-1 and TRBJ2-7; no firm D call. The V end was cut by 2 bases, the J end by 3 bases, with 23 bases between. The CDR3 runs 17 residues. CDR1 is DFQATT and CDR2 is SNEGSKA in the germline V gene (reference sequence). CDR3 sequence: CSARPRAKKLRYYEQYF. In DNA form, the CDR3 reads TGCAGTGCTAGACCACGGGCCAAAAAGCTTCGGTACTACGAGCAGTACTTC.

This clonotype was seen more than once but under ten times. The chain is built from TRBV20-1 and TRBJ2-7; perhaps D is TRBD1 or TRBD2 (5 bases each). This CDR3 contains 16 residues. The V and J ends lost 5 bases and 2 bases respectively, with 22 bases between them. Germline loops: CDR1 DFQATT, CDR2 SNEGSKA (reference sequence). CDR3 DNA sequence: TGCAGTGCTTCTCAAGGCGCCGGGACCGAGACCTACGAGCAGTACTTC. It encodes CSASQGAGTETYEQYF.

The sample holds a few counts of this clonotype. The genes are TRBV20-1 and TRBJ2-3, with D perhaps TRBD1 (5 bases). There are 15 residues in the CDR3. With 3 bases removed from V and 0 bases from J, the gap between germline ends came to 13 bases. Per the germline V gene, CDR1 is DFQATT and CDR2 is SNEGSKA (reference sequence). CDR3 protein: CSARQGTASTDTQYF. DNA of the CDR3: TGCAGTGCTAGGCAGGGAACGGCTAGCACAGATACGCAGTATTTT.

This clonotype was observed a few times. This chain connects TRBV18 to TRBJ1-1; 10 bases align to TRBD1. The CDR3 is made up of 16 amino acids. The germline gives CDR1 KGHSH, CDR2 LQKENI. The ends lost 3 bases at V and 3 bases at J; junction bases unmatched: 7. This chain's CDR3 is CASSPGKTGGHTEAFF. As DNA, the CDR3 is TGTGCCAGCTCACCGGGGAAGACAGGGGGCCACACTGAAGCTTTCTTT.

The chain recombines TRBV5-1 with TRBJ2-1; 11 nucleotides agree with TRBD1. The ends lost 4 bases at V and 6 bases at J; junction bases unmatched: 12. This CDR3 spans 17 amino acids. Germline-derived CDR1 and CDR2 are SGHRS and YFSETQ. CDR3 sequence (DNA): TGCGCCAGCAGCCCCAACCCCTCTGGGACAGGGGGCAATGAGCAGTTCTTC. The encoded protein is CASSPNPSGTGGNEQFF.

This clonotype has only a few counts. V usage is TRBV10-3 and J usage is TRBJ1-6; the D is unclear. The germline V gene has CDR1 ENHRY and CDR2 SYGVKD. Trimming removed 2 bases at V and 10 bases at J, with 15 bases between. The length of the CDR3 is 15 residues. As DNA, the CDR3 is TGTGCCATCAGTGAGCCAGGTCGAGGCCACTCACCCCTCCACTTT. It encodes CAISEPGRGHSPLHF.

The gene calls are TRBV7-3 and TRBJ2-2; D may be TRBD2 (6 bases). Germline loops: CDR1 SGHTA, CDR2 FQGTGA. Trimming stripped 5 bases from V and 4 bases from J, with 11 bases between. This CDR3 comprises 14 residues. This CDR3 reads CASSPTSLTGELFF. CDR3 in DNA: TGTGCCAGCAGCCCAACTAGCCTCACCGGGGAGCTGTTTTTT.